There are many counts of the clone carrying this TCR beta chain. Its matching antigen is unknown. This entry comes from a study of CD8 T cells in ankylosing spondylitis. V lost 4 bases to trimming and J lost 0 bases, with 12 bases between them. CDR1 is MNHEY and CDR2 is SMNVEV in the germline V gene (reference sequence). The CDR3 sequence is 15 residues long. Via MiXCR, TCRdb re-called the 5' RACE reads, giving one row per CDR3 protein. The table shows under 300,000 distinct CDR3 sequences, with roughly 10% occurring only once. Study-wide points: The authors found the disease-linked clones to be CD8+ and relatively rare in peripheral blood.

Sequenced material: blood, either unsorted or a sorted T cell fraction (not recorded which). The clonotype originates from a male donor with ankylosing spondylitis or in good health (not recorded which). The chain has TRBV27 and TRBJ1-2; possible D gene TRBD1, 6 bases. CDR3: CASSSGTQTNYGYTF. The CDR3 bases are TGTGCCAGCAGTTCCGGGACACAAACTAACTATGGCTACACCTTC.